This T cell receptor beta chain is drawn from a study of shared clonotypes between healthy human individuals. Whole-study results and caveats: Sampling used blood alone; tissue repertoires probably differ.

The healthy adult donors were HIV-negative and reported no recent acute infections or vaccinations. Sequencing used immunoSEQ multiplex PCR; TCRdb keeps in-frame clones, though not all of them. The sample has some 630,000 clones; about two thirds are singletons. A remark on this clone: What it binds is not known.

CDR1 is ENHRY and CDR2 is SYGVKD in the germline V gene. CDR3 length: 17 residues. Trimming removed 4 bases from V and 0 bases from J; junction bases left unmatched: 9. The chain has TRBV10-3 and TRBJ1-3; TRBD1 matches 7 bases. Sequencing was carried out using memory CD4+ T cells sorted from blood. Described subset: CD45RA-negative fraction. The sequence was collected from a woman aged 25 to 39 in good health. This chain's CDR3 is CAISADKGGLSGNTIYF. For the CDR3, the DNA is TGTGCCATCAGTGCAGATAAAGGGGGCCTCTCTGGAAACACCATATATTTT.